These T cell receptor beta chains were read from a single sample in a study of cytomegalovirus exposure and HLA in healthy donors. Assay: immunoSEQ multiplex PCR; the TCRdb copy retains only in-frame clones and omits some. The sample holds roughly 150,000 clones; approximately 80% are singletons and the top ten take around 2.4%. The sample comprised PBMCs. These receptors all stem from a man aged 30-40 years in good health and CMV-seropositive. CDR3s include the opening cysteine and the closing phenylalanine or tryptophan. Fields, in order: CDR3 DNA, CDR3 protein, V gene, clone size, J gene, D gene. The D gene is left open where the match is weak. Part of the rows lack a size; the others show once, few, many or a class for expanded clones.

TGTGCAAGTCGCTTAAGGCACGGGACTCCCCAAACAAACACCGGGGAGCTGTTTTTT CASRLRHGTPQTNTGELFF TRBV12-2 . TRBJ2-2 .
TGTGCCAGCAGTTGGGACTATTCCATGGAGACCCAGTACTTC CASSWDYSMETQYF TRBV2 few TRBJ2-5 TRBD2
TGTGCCAGCAGTTCTGGACAGGGGAATCAGCCCCAGCATTTT CASSSGQGNQPQHF TRBV6-6 . TRBJ1-5 TRBD1
TGTGCCAGCAGCTCAGGAGGGAGAGAGACCCAGTACTTC CASSSGGRETQYF TRBV5-6 . TRBJ2-5 .
TGTGCCAGCAGTAAACAGGTTAACACTGAAGCTTTCTTT CASSKQVNTEAFF TRBV6-5 few TRBJ1-1 .
TGTGCCAGCTCACTGGAAGGACAGGGGAATCAGCCCCAGCATTTT CASSLEGQGNQPQHF TRBV18 . TRBJ1-5 TRBD1
TGTGCCAGCAGTTTCATACATCGGGGCACAGATACGCAGTATTTT CASSFIHRGTDTQYF TRBV27 . TRBJ2-3 .
TGCGCCAGCAGTGCGCTATTATCACAGAACACAGATACGCAGTATTTT CASSALLSQNTDTQYF TRBV10-2 . TRBJ2-3 .
TGCAGCGTTGAAGATCCGGGGGGCCAAGTCGTCCCCACAGATACGCAGTATTTT CSVEDPGGQVVPTDTQYF TRBV29-1 . TRBJ2-3 .
TGTGCCTGGAGTGTACGGTACAGGTCTCGCTATGGCTACACCTTC CAWSVRYRSRYGYTF TRBV30 . TRBJ1-2 .
TGTGCCAGCAGCCCCCGACTACAAGAGACCCAGTACTTC CASSPRLQETQYF TRBV9 few TRBJ2-5 .
TGTGCCAGCAGCCTCTCGGGGAGGGTGAAAGAGACCCAGTACTTC CASSLSGRVKETQYF TRBV9 . TRBJ2-5 TRBD2
TGTGCCAGCAGCGTGACGGGGGGGGCCAGCTCCTACGAGCAGTACTTC CASSVTGGASSYEQYF TRBV9 . TRBJ2-7 TRBD2
TGCAGCGCGGCGGGCGGGGGGGAGGGTGAGCAGTTCTTC CSAAGGGEGEQFF TRBV29-1 . TRBJ2-1 TRBD2
TGTGCCAGCAGCGGGGGCCGAGCGGGGGCCACAGATACGCAGTATTTT CASSGGRAGATDTQYF TRBV7-2 . TRBJ2-3 TRBD2
TGTGCCAGCAGCTCGAGAGTAGCGGGGGGTACAGATACGCAGTATTTT CASSSRVAGGTDTQYF TRBV7-2 once TRBJ2-3 TRBD2
TGTGCCAGCGGCAGGACAGCGGACACTGAAGCTTTCTTT CASGRTADTEAFF TRBV6-1 . TRBJ1-1 .
TGTGCCAGCACCTTCGGGACTACCAATGAGCAGTTCTTC CASTFGTTNEQFF TRBV7-2 . TRBJ2-1 TRBD2
TGTGCCAGCAGCTTTTTGGCGGGATGGGACTCCCCCTACGAGCAGTACTTC CASSFLAGWDSPYEQYF TRBV7-9 once TRBJ2-7 .
TGTGCCAGCAACCCGGAGGAGGGGGGGACATACGAGCAGTACTTC CASNPEEGGTYEQYF TRBV6-1 few TRBJ2-7 .
TGTGCCAGCAGTGAAGCGGGCAGGGGAAACGGCTACACCTTC CASSEAGRGNGYTF TRBV25-1 . TRBJ1-2 .
TGTGCCAGCAGAGTACTAGGAGGAGCCGGGGAGCTGTTTTTT CASRVLGGAGELFF TRBV7-9 . TRBJ2-2 .
TGTGCCAGCAGCCCAGGGGGACTAACTAATGAAAAACTGTTTTTT CASSPGGLTNEKLFF TRBV7-6 . TRBJ1-4 TRBD1
TGTGCCAGCTCACCGAACCGGGACAGGCCAAACACTGAAGCTTTCTTT CASSPNRDRPNTEAFF TRBV18 . TRBJ1-1 TRBD1
TGTGCCTGGAGTGAGGCTCACGGCAGGGGAAGCGAGCAGTACTTC CAWSEAHGRGSEQYF TRBV30 . TRBJ2-7 .
TGTGCCAGCAGCCAATATAACATCGACTCGAGCTCCTACAATGAGCAGTTCTTC CASSQYNIDSSSYNEQFF TRBV7-6 . TRBJ2-1 .
TGTGCCAGCAGCCCCCTCGGGGATGAAAAACTGTTTTTT CASSPLGDEKLFF TRBV7-8 . TRBJ1-4 .
TGTGCCAGCAGCTTAACGGGACAGGGCTATGGCAATGAGCAGTTCTTC CASSLTGQGYGNEQFF TRBV7-2 . TRBJ2-1 TRBD1
TGTGCCAGCAGCCAAGGACAGGGGGCTGAAAAACTGTTTTTT CASSQGQGAEKLFF TRBV4-2 few TRBJ1-4 TRBD1
TGTGCCACCAGCAGACTTCCCCGGGGGACTAGCGGGGGGGCCGGGGAGCTGTTTTTT CATSRLPRGTSGGAGELFF TRBV15 . TRBJ2-2 TRBD2
TGTGCCAGTAGTAGGGACAGGGGTCCCTCTAGCAATCAGCCCCAGCATTTT CASSRDRGPSSNQPQHF TRBV19 . TRBJ1-5 TRBD1
TGTGCCAGCAGCTTAAGAGGGAGCTCCTACAATGAGCAGTTCTTC CASSLRGSSYNEQFF TRBV7-2 . TRBJ2-1 .
TGTGCCAGCAGCACCCGGGGGGGAAGCACAGATACGCAGTATTTT CASSTRGGSTDTQYF TRBV5-8 . TRBJ2-3 TRBD2
TGTGCCAGTAGTATGCGAGCAGCGGGACTAGGTCAGAATGAGCAGTTCTTC CASSMRAAGLGQNEQFF TRBV19 . TRBJ2-1 TRBD2
TGCGCCAGCAGTGCCTCGGGGGGTATGGGAGAAAAACTGTTTTTT CASSASGGMGEKLFF TRBV10-1 . TRBJ1-4 .
TGTGCCAGCAGCGCTACAGGGCGCGGCTACACCTTC CASSATGRGYTF TRBV7-6 . TRBJ1-2 .
TGTGCCAGTGAACCCCGGCAGGGGGCCGGGGACTATGGCTACACCTTC CASEPRQGAGDYGYTF TRBV19 . TRBJ1-2 TRBD1
TGTGCCAGCAGTTATTCAATGGGGACACGATCCTACGAGCAGTACTTC CASSYSMGTRSYEQYF TRBV6-5 once TRBJ2-7 .
TGTGCCAGCAGTAGAGAGGGGACAGATGAAGCTTTCTTT CASSREGTDEAFF TRBV6-5 . TRBJ1-1 TRBD1
TGCAGTGCTTACAGGCCGGGGGGACTGTTTTTT CSAYRPGGLFF TRBV20-1 . TRBJ1-4 .